These 15 T cell receptor beta chains originate from one sample sequenced in a study of blood T cell repertoires in COVID-19. Sequencing was performed with immunoSEQ multiplex PCR; in TCRdb, only in-frame clones are kept and a portion is missing. The sample yields 75,000 to 100,000 clones, around nine tenths seen once. Input material: peripheral blood. All receptors derive from a man aged 60 to 75 with acute or convalescent COVID-19.

This sequence joins TRBV11-2 and TRBJ2-5; 9 positions agree with TRBD1. The CDR3 loop spans 16 amino acids. V was clipped by 5 bases and J by 5 bases; unmatched bases: 12. Germline CDR1 SGHAT, CDR2 FQNNGV. Here the CDR3 DNA reads TGTGCCAGCAGCCCGTACCACAGGGGGCGCAGTGAGACCCAGTACTTC. Protein product: CASSPYHRGRSETQYF.

The V and J genes are TRBV4-1 and TRBJ1-6; 9 bases fit TRBD1. V dropped 4 bases and J dropped 9; count of bases not matched to a gene: 7. CDR1 is MGHRA, CDR2 YSYEKL, per germline. The CDR3 extends over 15 amino acids. The CDR3 DNA reads TGCGCCAGCAGCCCGAGGACAGGGGTGGGTTCACCCCTCCACTTT. Residues: CASSPRTGVGSPLHF.

The chain links TRBV30 to TRBJ1-5, with D tentatively TRBD1 (5 bases). CDR3 size: 14 residues. From germline, CDR1 is GTSNPN and CDR2 SVGIG (reference sequence). Trimming shortened V by 4 bases and J by 6 bases, and 16 bases separated the two germline ends. The DNA of the CDR3 is TGTGCCTGGACCGTGGGGGGGAACGGTCAGCCCCAGCATTTT. It codes for CAWTVGGNGQPQHF.

CDR3 loop: CASRHAGTYEQYF. CDR3 DNA sequence: TGTGCCAGCCGTCACGCAGGGACCTACGAGCAGTACTTC. The J gene is TRBJ2-7, the V gene TRBV11-2; the D gene is possibly TRBD1 (5 bases). Trimming removed 8 bases from V and 2 bases from J, with 13 bases in between. The length of the CDR3 is 13 residues. Germline V CDR1 and CDR2: SGHAT, FQNNGV.

The rearrangement joins TRBV5-1 to TRBJ1-4; the match to TRBD1 covers 7 bases. With 7 bases clipped from V and 3 bases from J, the junction kept 9 bases outside the gene matches. The CDR3 is 15 residues long. CDR1 and CDR2 from the germline V gene are SGHRS and YFSETQ. The CDR3 sequence is CASGKGAGSNEKLFF. The DNA for the CDR3 is TGCGCCAGCGGGAAGGGGGCCGGCTCTAATGAAAAACTGTTTTTT.

The genes are TRBV7-2 and TRBJ1-6, with D possibly being TRBD1 (5 bases). Per germline, CDR1 SGHTA and CDR2 FQGNSA. The CDR3 is 14 amino acids. V was clipped by 4 bases and J by 7 bases, with 11 bases between them. CDR3 sequence: CASSSIGQNSPLHF. As DNA, the CDR3 is TGTGCCAGCAGCTCAATCGGACAAAATTCACCCCTCCACTTT. The entire variable domain, with the rest obtained from reference TRBV7-2 and TRBJ1-6, is as follows: GAGVSQSPSNKVTEKGKDVELRCDPISGHTALYWYRQSLGQGLEFLIYFQGNSAPDKSGLPSDRFSAERTGGSVSTLTIQRTQQEDSAVYLCASSSIGQNSPLHFGNGTRLTVT.

This chain links TRBV9 with TRBJ1-3, with D unresolved. CDR3 length: 14 residues. Between the trimmed V and J ends, which lost 0 bases and 7 bases, there was a span of 11 bases. CDR1 and CDR2 (germline): SGDLS, YYNGEE. In nucleotides, the CDR3 is TGTGCCAGCAGCGTAGAAATGGAGGAGAACACCATATATTTT. It translates to CASSVEMEENTIYF.

The chain is built from TRBV14 and TRBJ2-2; 8 nucleotides match TRBD2. The CDR3 spans 18 residues. CDR1 is SGHDN and CDR2 is FVKESK in the germline V gene. The ends lost 8 bases at V and 0 bases at J; junction bases unmatched: 14. Written as DNA, the CDR3 is TGTGCCAGCCCCCTTTTCGGGGCGGGAGGAGCGAACACCGGGGAGCTGTTTTTT. This sequence encodes CASPLFGAGGANTGELFF.

This clone occurred a few times. The chain carries TRBV10-3 and TRBJ1-6; D possibly corresponds to TRBD1 (5 bases). CDR1 is ENHRY, CDR2 SYGVKD, per germline. The CDR3 contains 13 residues. Trimming removed 3 bases at V and 6 bases at J, with 6 bases between. The CDR3 loop reads CAISDRVNSPLHF. CDR3 DNA sequence: TGTGCCATCAGTGACAGGGTTAATTCACCCCTCCACTTT.

The genes are TRBV5-6 and TRBJ2-5, with 7 bases lining up with TRBD1. From germline, CDR1 is SGHDT and CDR2 YYEEEE. Losses at the gene ends were 0 bases for V and 3 bases for J; bases not matched to a gene: 5. The CDR3 totals 15 residues. Here the CDR3 reads CASSLGAGTEETQYF. The CDR3 coding sequence is TGTGCCAGCAGCTTGGGGGCTGGGACAGAAGAGACCCAGTACTTC.

This clone was seen once. CDR3 nucleotides: TGTGCCAGCAGCGCACTCAGGGGGCAGCCCCAGCATTTT. Its translation is CASSALRGQPQHF. The rearrangement links TRBV11-2 to TRBJ1-5; 7 bases align to TRBD1. J was trimmed by 7 bases and V by 5 bases; bases with no gene match: 5. Germline loops: CDR1 SGHAT, CDR2 FQNNGV. CDR3 size: 13 residues.

V gene TRBV27 combines with J gene TRBJ2-3; 10 nucleotides match TRBD2. The germline gives CDR1 MNHEY, CDR2 SMNVEV (reference sequence). CDR3 length: 16 residues. The trim removed 3 bases at V and 0 bases at J, leaving 3 bases unmatched. The CDR3 is CASSLPSGSSTDTQYF. The CDR3 nucleotides are TGTGCCAGCAGTTTGCCTAGCGGGAGTAGCACAGATACGCAGTATTTT.

The chain uses TRBV19 and TRBJ2-3; weak D call: TRBD2 (6 bases). Trimming shortened V by 3 bases and J by 0 bases, and 10 bases separated the two germline ends. Germline CDR1 LNHDA, CDR2 SQIVND (reference sequence). The CDR3 extends over 15 amino acids. The CDR3 here is CASSMGGLSTDTQYF. The CDR3 coding sequence is TGTGCCAGTAGTATGGGGGGACTGAGCACAGATACGCAGTATTTT.

J is TRBJ2-3 and V is TRBV11-2, with 11 bases matching TRBD2. Unmatched junction bases numbered 10, after V lost 5 bases and J lost 9 bases. This CDR3 comprises 15 residues. In germline, CDR1 is SGHAT, CDR2 FQNNGV. CDR3 DNA sequence: TGTGCCAGCAGCCAAAATAGCGGGGGGGCCAGGACGCAGTATTTT. Residues: CASSQNSGGARTQYF.

The chain recombines TRBV7-2 with TRBJ1-6; 8 bases are a match to TRBD1. V shed 4 bases, J shed 10 bases, and the junction held 6 bases outside the gene matches. Germline CDR1 SGHTA, CDR2 FQGNSA. The CDR3 consists of 14 residues. CDR3 DNA sequence: TGTGCCAGCAGCTGGCTGACAGGGGACTCACCCCTCCACTTT. The encoded protein is CASSWLTGDSPLHF.